A single sample gave rise to the 23 T cell receptor beta chains below, sequenced in a study of identical twins. A single record per CDR3 protein comes from TCRdb applying MiXCR to the 5' RACE reads. This table holds about 570,000 distinct CDR3 sequences, approximately 10% found once. These data were also filed under a second study, of yellow fever vaccine responses in identical twins.

Sequenced material: PBMCs. The receptors shown here come from a woman younger than 35 in good health.

This clonotype was counted many times. This sequence joins TRBV7-2 and TRBJ2-4; 7 bases are a match to TRBD1. CDR1 and CDR2 from the germline V gene are SGHTA and FQGNSA. This CDR3 region has 15 residues. Losses at the gene ends were 4 bases for V and 3 bases for J; bases not matched to a gene: 6. The CDR3 DNA follows: TGTGCCAGCAGCTCCCGCGACAGGGTCAAAAACATTCAGTACTTC. It codes for CASSSRDRVKNIQYF.

This clonotype was observed many times. The chain carries TRBV29-1 and TRBJ2-6, with 7 positions matching TRBD1. V dropped 0 bases and J dropped 0; count of bases not matched to a gene: 8. CDR3 size: 18 residues. Germline V gene sequence: CDR1 SQVTM, CDR2 ANQGSEA. The chain's CDR3 is CSVEEGDSSSSGANVLTF. The CDR3 nucleotides are TGCAGCGTTGAAGAGGGGGACAGTTCAAGCTCTGGGGCCAACGTCCTGACTTTC.

In this sample, this clonotype turned up a few times. V usage is TRBV7-3 and J usage is TRBJ2-3, with TRBD2 matching over 10 bases. Germline CDR1 is SGHTA and CDR2 is FQGTGA. The CDR3 is 17 residues long. With 3 bases clipped from V and 5 bases from J, the junction kept 11 bases outside the gene matches. CDR3 DNA: TGTGCCAGCAGCTTTTCCGGCAGCGGGGGGGCCTTAGATACGCAGTATTTT. This translates into CASSFSGSGGALDTQYF.

The V gene is TRBV5-1, the J gene TRBJ1-2; tentatively, D is TRBD1 (6 bases). The CDR3 has 17 residues. V was trimmed by 4 bases and J by 8 bases, leaving 27 bases between them. The germline CDR1 and CDR2 sequences are SGHRS and YFSETQ. DNA of the CDR3: TGCGCCAGCAGCAACCTGAAACCGGGACACGGACAACAGGGCTACACCTTC. It specifies CASSNLKPGHGQQGYTF.

J is TRBJ2-1 and V is TRBV6-1, with 7 bases lining up with TRBD1. The CDR3 covers 16 residues. Per the germline V gene, CDR1 is MNHNS and CDR2 is SASEGT. The junction had 10 bases not matched to a gene; V was cut back by 4 bases and J by 4 bases. The CDR3 is CASSGMGQLLYNEQFF. DNA for the CDR3: TGTGCCAGCAGTGGTATGGGACAGCTACTTTACAATGAGCAGTTCTTC.

This clonotype was recorded a few times. This sequence joins TRBV27 and TRBJ1-2, with no clear D. Per germline, CDR1 MNHEY and CDR2 SMNVEV (reference sequence). Trimming stripped 8 bases from V and 3 bases from J, with 10 bases between. This CDR3 contains 12 residues. CDR3 coding DNA: TGTGCCAGCGGTTACCAGGACTATGGCTACACCTTC. It translates to CASGYQDYGYTF.

The chain carries TRBV5-1 and TRBJ2-1; 11 bases are a match to TRBD2. Germline V CDR1 and CDR2: SGHRS, YFSETQ. The CDR3 length is 18 residues. The V and J ends lost 3 bases and 5 bases, in that order; junction bases with no gene match: 13. In nucleotides, the CDR3 is TGCGCCAGCAGCTCGCTAGCGGGAGGACACTTATTAAACAATGAGCAGTTCTTC. It codes for CASSSLAGGHLLNNEQFF.

This clonotype was seen more than once but under ten times. V gene TRBV7-8 combines with J gene TRBJ2-7; D might be TRBD1 (6 bases). The CDR3 runs to 16 residues. V was trimmed by 2 bases and J by 4 bases, leaving 18 bases between them. In germline, CDR1 is SGHVS, CDR2 FQNEAQ. CDR3 amino acids: CASSLKGIGGRYEQYF. CDR3 nucleotides: TGTGCCAGCAGCTTAAAGGGTATAGGGGGTCGGTACGAGCAGTACTTC.

In this sample, this clonotype turned up many times. This rearrangement joins TRBV7-2 to TRBJ2-7, with unresolved D. Germline CDR1 and CDR2: SGHTA and FQGNSA. The CDR3 consists of 12 residues. V shed 4 bases and J shed 7 bases, with 11 bases lying between them. DNA for the CDR3: TGTGCCAGCAGCTACACCGATTATGAGCAGTACTTC. It translates to CASSYTDYEQYF. The variable domain in full, completed from reference TRBV7-2 and TRBJ2-7, reads GAGVSQSPSNKVTEKGKDVELRCDPISGHTALYWYRQSLGQGLEFLIYFQGNSAPDKSGLPSDRFSAERTGGSVSTLTIQRTQQEDSAVYLCASSYTDYEQYFGPGTRLTVT.

The chain combines TRBV2 with TRBJ1-6, with D possibly TRBD1 on 5 matching bases. With 7 bases removed from V and 7 bases from J, the gap between germline ends came to 14 bases. The CDR3 is 14 residues long. Germline values: CDR1 SNHLY, CDR2 FYNNEI. The CDR3 here is CASKFRDGNSPLHF. The DNA of the CDR3 is TGTGCCAGCAAGTTCCGGGACGGGAATTCACCCCTCCACTTT.

This chain uses TRBV6-5 with TRBJ2-5, with D perhaps matching TRBD1 or TRBD2 (7 bases each). Per germline, CDR1 MNHEY and CDR2 SVGAGI. This CDR3 spans 15 amino acids. V shed 2 bases and J shed 4 bases, with 14 bases lying between them. The CDR3 here is CASSYQGGASETQYF. In nucleotides, the CDR3 is TGTGCCAGCAGTTACCAGGGGGGGGCCTCAGAGACCCAGTACTTC.

This clonotype was found many times. The V call is TRBV28, the J call TRBJ1-2, with TRBD1 identical over 9 bases. The CDR3 runs 14 residues. With V trimmed by 6 bases and J by 5 bases, 7 bases remained unmatched. The germline gives CDR1 MDHEN, CDR2 SYDVKM. CDR3 nucleotide sequence: TGTGCCAGCAGCAAACAGGGGGCGCGGTATGGCTACACCTTC. It encodes CASSKQGARYGYTF.

This clonotype came up a few times. The gene calls are TRBV4-2 and TRBJ2-2, with 7 bases matching TRBD1. This CDR3 is 15 amino acids long. Per germline, CDR1 LGHNA and CDR2 YNFKEQ. After removal of 1 base from V and 4 bases from J, the junction contained 3 bases not matched to a gene. CDR3 amino acids: CASSQGTGSTGELFF. The CDR3 nucleotides are TGTGCCAGCAGCCAAGGGACAGGAAGCACCGGGGAGCTGTTTTTT.

This clonotype was seen many times. The V gene is TRBV12-3 or TRBV12-4, the J gene TRBJ1-5; D might be TRBD1 (6 bases). Trimming stripped 2 bases from V and 4 bases from J, with 9 bases between. This CDR3 is built from 14 residues. In DNA, the CDR3 is TGTGCCAGCAGTTTATTCAGGGGAAATCAGCCCCAGCATTTT. It translates to CASSLFRGNQPQHF.

This clonotype appeared a few times. CDR3 in amino acids: CASSQGVRATQETQYF. The CDR3 bases are TGTGCCAGCAGCCAAGGAGTAAGGGCGACCCAAGAGACCCAGTACTTC. This chain links TRBV3-1 with TRBJ2-5; D gene unclear. The germline V and J ends were trimmed by 1 base and 1 base, with 13 bases remaining between them. Germline CDR1 and CDR2: LGHDT and YNNKEL (reference sequence). CDR3 length: 16 amino acids.

V is TRBV14 and J is TRBJ2-3; the match to TRBD1 covers 10 bases. After removal of 4 bases from V and 3 bases from J, the junction contained 7 bases not matched to a gene. The length of the CDR3 is 16 residues. Germline CDR1 is SGHDN and CDR2 is FVKESK. CDR3 coding DNA: TGTGCCAGCAGCCTGATGACAGGGGGCTGGACAGATACGCAGTATTTT. It is translated as CASSLMTGGWTDTQYF.

V usage is TRBV27 and J usage is TRBJ2-7; no definite D call. The CDR3 is made up of 15 amino acids. CDR1 is MNHEY and CDR2 is SMNVEV in the germline V gene (reference sequence). V was shortened by 5 bases and J by 3 bases, with 17 bases between the two germline ends. CDR3 loop: CASSPPGRTFYEQYF. The CDR3 coding sequence is TGTGCCAGCAGTCCCCCTGGACGGACGTTCTACGAGCAGTACTTC.

This clonotype showed up just a few times. This chain joins TRBV6-2 or TRBV6-3 and TRBJ2-1; D gene uncertain. Deletions cut 7 bases from V and 4 bases from J, with 5 bases between. This CDR3 has 11 amino acids. Germline loops: CDR1 MNHEY, CDR2 SVGEGT. In DNA, the CDR3 is TGTGCCAGCATGATATACAATGAGCAGTTCTTC. Translation: CASMIYNEQFF.

The V call is TRBV6-1, the J call TRBJ2-7, with a weak D call TRBD2 (5 bases). This CDR3 is built from 16 residues. The V end lost 6 bases, the J end lost 2 bases, and 20 bases lay between the germline ends. The V gene's germline CDR1 is MNHNS and CDR2 SASEGT. The CDR3 DNA is TGTGCCAGCAGAAACCCCGGGGTGGGAGAGGCCTACGAGCAGTACTTC. It specifies CASRNPGVGEAYEQYF.

The chain employs TRBV7-8 and TRBJ2-5; the D gene could be TRBD1 or TRBD2 (5 bases each). The CDR3 is made up of 15 amino acids. Trimming removed 5 bases from V and 4 bases from J, with 17 bases in between. Germline CDR1 is SGHVS and CDR2 is FQNEAQ. CDR3 sequence (DNA): TGTGCCAGCAGCAATCCCGGGGCAGAGGGAGAGACCCAGTACTTC. Encoded protein: CASSNPGAEGETQYF. Supplemented by reference TRBV7-8 and TRBJ2-5, the full variable domain reads GAGVSQSPRYKVAKRGQDVALRCDPISGHVSLFWYQQALGQGPEFLTYFQNEAQLDKSGLPSDRFFAERPEGSVSTLKIQRTQQEDSAVYLCASSNPGAEGETQYFGPGTRLLVL.

This clonotype was detected only a few times. The CDR3 bases are TGCAGCGTACATCCCCACCGGGACAGAGAGACCCAGTACTTC. Translation: CSVHPHRDRETQYF. The chain has TRBV29-1 and TRBJ2-5, with TRBD1 matching 7 bases. V gave up 6 bases and J gave up 4 bases; unmatched junction bases: 11. Germline V CDR1 and CDR2: SQVTM, ANQGSEA. The CDR3 covers 14 residues. The full variable domain, with the rest looked up from reference TRBV29-1 and TRBJ2-5, is SAVISQKPSRDICQRGTSLTIQCQVDSQVTMMFWYRQQPGQSLTLIATANQGSEATYESGFVIDKFPISRPNLTFSTLTVSNMSPEDSSIYLCSVHPHRDRETQYFGPGTRLLVL.

This clonotype came up a few times. J is TRBJ2-2 and V is TRBV12-3 or TRBV12-4; no definite D call. The V gene lost 10 bases and the J gene lost 5 bases, with 14 bases spanning the gap. The CDR3 extends over 13 amino acids. CDR3 DNA: TGTGCCACCCTAGGACCTCTTACCGGGGAGCTGTTTTTT. Its protein is CATLGPLTGELFF.

This chain uses TRBV3-1 with TRBJ2-1; 11 positions match TRBD2. Germline CDR1 is LGHDT and CDR2 is YNNKEL (reference sequence). The CDR3 contains 17 residues. The V gene end was trimmed by 0 bases and the J gene end by 9 bases; junction bases not matched to a gene: 10. Here the CDR3 reads CASSQDRETSGTSEQFF. For the CDR3, the DNA is TGTGCCAGCAGCCAAGATAGGGAGACTAGCGGGACCAGTGAGCAGTTCTTC.